This T cell receptor (beta chain) was captured in a study of T cells in Graves' hyperthyroidism and ophthalmopathy. Study outcomes and limitations: Most expanded thyroid clonotypes above 0.001 recurred in blood.

TCR beta CDR3 sequences were amplified from RNA transcripts. Initially, a first-round RT-PCR of the TCR CDR3 employed the HTBI primer set. TCRdb used MiXCR to reprocess the multiplex PCR reads, holding one entry per CDR3 protein. This table holds a few hundred thousand distinct CDR3 sequences, about 45% found once. Hyperthyroidism of Graves' type that showed no ophthalmopathy progression within 18 months was stable. Diagnosis of hyperthyroidism was new in patients aged 18 to 65, and its duration was under 2 months. Clinical symptoms, serum thyroxine and TRAb, thyroid ultrasound and orbital computed tomography were used for the diagnoses. Germline V CDR1 and CDR2: SGHDN, FVKESK. The CDR3 spans 15 residues. V was clipped by 4 bases and J by 0 bases, with 13 bases between them. This clonotype was detected a few times. Its antigen is still unknown.

The sequencing sample was made of peripheral blood or thyroid tissue (not recorded which). The rearrangement links TRBV14 to TRBJ2-7; D gene uncertain. The TCR sequence derives from a young woman with Graves' hyperthyroidism. This chain's CDR3 is CASSPDARSSYEQYF. CDR3 nucleotides: TGTGCCAGCAGCCCCGACGCCAGGAGCTCCTACGAGCAGTACTTC.